The 2 T cell receptor beta chains below all came from one sample that was sequenced in a study of shared clonotypes between healthy human individuals. Here immunoSEQ multiplex PCR was the method, and the copy in TCRdb shows in-frame clones only, minus some. The sample consists of 1.5 million to 2.5 million clones, about 95% of them appearing once. Positively selected for CCR7, the CD45RO-negative cells used as naive CD8 cells excluded terminally differentiated effector memory CD45RA+ cells. Specimen: naive CD8+ T cells sorted from blood. The receptors originated from a man younger than 30 in good health.

This sequence joins TRBV11-2 and TRBJ1-1; D is ambiguous. Germline V gene data show CDR1 as SGHAT and CDR2 as FQNNGV. The CDR3 sequence is 13 residues long. With 7 bases removed from V and 3 bases from J, the gap between germline ends came to 12 bases. The CDR3 here is CASTGDRDTEAFF. CDR3 bases: TGTGCCAGCACCGGCGATAGGGACACTGAAGCTTTCTTT.

Concerning this clone: The same CDR3 arises from other DNA sequences in this sample as well. The chain joins TRBV19 to TRBJ1-1; D uncertain. V was pared by 3 bases and J by 0 bases, with 5 bases between. CDR1 is LNHDA and CDR2 is SQIVND in the germline V gene (reference sequence). This CDR3 contains 13 residues. Here the CDR3 reads CASSIEVNTEAFF. The CDR3 nucleotides are TGTGCCAGTAGTATCGAAGTGAACACTGAAGCTTTCTTT. The full variable domain, completed using reference TRBV19 and TRBJ1-1, is DGGITQSPKYLFRKEGQNVTLSCEQNLNHDAMYWYRQDPGQGLRLIYYSQIVNDFQKGDIAEGYSVSREKKESFPLTVTSAQKNPTAFYLCASSIEVNTEAFFGQGTRLTVV.